These T cell receptor beta chains were read from a single sample in a study of OX40 agonist ivuxolimab in advanced cancers. The method was immunoSEQ multiplex PCR; TCRdb's version includes in-frame clones alone and lacks a portion of them. The sample holds around 80,000 clones, about 85% seen once. The starting material was CD4+ or CD8+ T cells sorted from blood, obtained in a trial of the OX40 agonist ivuxolimab. The receptors were gathered from an adult with an advanced solid tumor such as melanoma, head and neck, liver or kidney cancer. Each CDR3 is given with its conserved first and last residue. D genes are given only for firm matches. Only some rows state a clone size, as once, few, many or a class for expanded clones.

D gene,clone size,J gene,V gene,CDR3 DNA,CDR3 protein
NA,NA,TRBJ2-3,TRBV28,TGTGCCAGCAGCACTCCTAGGCTACCTGACACAGATACGCAGTATTTT,CASSTPRLPDTDTQYF
TRBD2,few,TRBJ2-3,TRBV5-4,TGTGCCAGCAGCCACCGACTAGCGGGGAAGGCAGATACGCAGTATTTT,CASSHRLAGKADTQYF
NA,NA,TRBJ2-7,TRBV18,TGTGCCAGCTCACCCGGACACCTTCGTAAGCAGTACTTC,CASSPGHLRKQYF
NA,few,TRBJ2-5,TRBV28,TGTGCCAGCAGTTTATGGGGGGTCCGAGAGACCCAGTACTTC,CASSLWGVRETQYF
TRBD2,once,TRBJ2-4,TRBV19,TGTGCCAGTAGTATAGGCGGACTAGCGCTTATTCAGTACTTC,CASSIGGLALIQYF
NA,NA,TRBJ1-2,TRBV9,TGTGCCAGCAGCCCTTCGACCGTCAACTATGGCTACACCTTC,CASSPSTVNYGYTF
NA,NA,TRBJ1-5,TRBV7-9,TGTGCCAGCAGCCACGGGCGGGGGGCAGGTCAGCCCCAGCATTTT,CASSHGRGAGQPQHF
NA,NA,TRBJ2-1,TRBV5-1,TGCGCCAGCAGCTTGCTTAGCGGTAGCTCCTACAATGAGCAGTTCTTC,CASSLLSGSSYNEQFF
NA,NA,TRBJ1-5,TRBV5-6,TGTGCCAGCAGCTTGAAGGGCAATCAGCCCCAGCATTTT,CASSLKGNQPQHF
NA,NA,TRBJ1-1,TRBV2,TGTGCCAGCATTGTTGGGGGGCGCAACACTGAAGCTTTCTTT,CASIVGGRNTEAFF
NA,NA,TRBJ1-1,TRBV1,TGCACCAGCAGCCAAGGAGAAGGGATCACTGAAGCTTTCTTT,CTSSQGEGITEAFF
NA,once,TRBJ2-5,TRBV7-2,TGTGCCAGCAGCTTAGGGAGACAAGAGACCCAGTACTTC,CASSLGRQETQYF
NA,NA,TRBJ2-5,TRBV10-3,TGTGCCATCAGGCCAACAGTGAGGGGAACCCAAGAGACCCAGTACTTC,CAIRPTVRGTQETQYF
NA,NA,TRBJ2-6,TRBV6-1,TGTGCCAGCCGGAGCTCTGGGGCCAACGTCCTGACTTTC,CASRSSGANVLTF
TRBD1,NA,TRBJ2-1,TRBV11-3,TGTGCCAGCAGCTTAGTCAGGAGAACAGGGGGCTCCATATCCTACAATGAGCAGTTCTTC,CASSLVRRTGGSISYNEQFF
NA,NA,TRBJ2-1,TRBV6-4,TGTGCCAGCAGTGCCGGAACAAGCGACACTGAGCAGTTCTTC,CASSAGTSDTEQFF
TRBD2,NA,TRBJ2-3,TRBV4-1,TGCGCCAGCAGCCTCCTGGGTGGGCTAGCGGGTTCAGATACGCAGTATTTT,CASSLLGGLAGSDTQYF
NA,NA,TRBJ2-2,TRBV29-1,TGCAGCGTGGGTGGGGGCGGAGCGAACACCGGGGAGCTGTTTTTT,CSVGGGGANTGELFF
TRBD2,NA,TRBJ2-5,TRBV19,TGTGCCAGTAGTTTTGAGTTTGGCGGGAGGGGGAAGCAAGAGACCCAGTACTTC,CASSFEFGGRGKQETQYF
TRBD2,NA,TRBJ2-3,TRBV7-6,TGTGCCAGCAGCTTAGGGGTGACTAGCGGGGGGGCAGATACGCAGTATTTT,CASSLGVTSGGADTQYF
TRBD2,few,TRBJ2-4,TRBV29-1,TGCAGCGTTGTGGGGGGGGTTGGCATTCAGTACTTC,CSVVGGVGIQYF
NA,NA,TRBJ1-3,TRBV2,TGTGCCAGCAGTGAAGCGGCGGATACCATATATTTT,CASSEAADTIYF